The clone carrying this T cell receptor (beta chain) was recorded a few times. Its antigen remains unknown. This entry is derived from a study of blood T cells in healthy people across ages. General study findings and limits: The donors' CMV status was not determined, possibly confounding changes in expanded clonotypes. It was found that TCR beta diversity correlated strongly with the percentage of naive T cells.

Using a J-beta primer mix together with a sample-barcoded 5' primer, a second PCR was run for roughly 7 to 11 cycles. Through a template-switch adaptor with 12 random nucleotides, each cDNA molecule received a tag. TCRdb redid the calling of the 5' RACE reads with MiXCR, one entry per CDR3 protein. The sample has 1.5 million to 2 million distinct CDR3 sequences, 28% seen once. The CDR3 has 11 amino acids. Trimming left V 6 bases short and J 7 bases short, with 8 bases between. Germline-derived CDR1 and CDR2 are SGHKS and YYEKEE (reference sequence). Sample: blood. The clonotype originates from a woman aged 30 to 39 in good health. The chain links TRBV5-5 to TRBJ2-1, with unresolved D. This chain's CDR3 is CASNTLNEQFF. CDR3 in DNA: TGTGCCAGCAACACTCTGAATGAGCAGTTCTTC. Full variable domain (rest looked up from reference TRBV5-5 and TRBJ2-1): DAGVTQSPTHLIKTRGQQVTLRCSPISGHKSVSWYQQVLGQGPQFIFQYYEKEERGRGNFPDRFSARQFPNYSSELNVNALLLGDSALYLCASNTLNEQFFGPGTRLTVL.